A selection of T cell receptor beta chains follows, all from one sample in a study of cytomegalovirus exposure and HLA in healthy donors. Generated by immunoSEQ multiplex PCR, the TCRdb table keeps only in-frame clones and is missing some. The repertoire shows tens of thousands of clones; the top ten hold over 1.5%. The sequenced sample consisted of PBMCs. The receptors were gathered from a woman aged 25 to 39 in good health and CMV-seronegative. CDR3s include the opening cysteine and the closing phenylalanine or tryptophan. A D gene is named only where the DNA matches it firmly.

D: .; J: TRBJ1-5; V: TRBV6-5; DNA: TGTGCCAGCAGCCCCGCGGGGCTGAGCAATCAGCCCCAGCATTTT; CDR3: CASSPAGLSNQPQHF
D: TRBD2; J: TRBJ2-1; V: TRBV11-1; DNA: TGTGCCAGCAGCTTAGGACTAGCGGGGGGGCAAAATGAGCAGTTCTTC; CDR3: CASSLGLAGGQNEQFF
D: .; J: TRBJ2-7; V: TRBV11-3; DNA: TGTGCCAGCAGCTTAAACAGTGCCTACGAGCAGTACTTC; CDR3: CASSLNSAYEQYF
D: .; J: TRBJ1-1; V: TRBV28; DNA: TGTGCCAGCAGTTTCGCCGGGCTTCCCAGGAGGACTGAAGCTTTCTTT; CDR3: CASSFAGLPRRTEAFF
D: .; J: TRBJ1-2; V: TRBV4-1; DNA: TGCGCCAGCAGCCTTATGGGGGCCTCTAACTATGGCTACACCTTC; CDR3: CASSLMGASNYGYTF
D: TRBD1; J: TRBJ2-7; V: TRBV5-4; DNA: TGTGCCAGCAGCCCTCAGGGGGATCATTACGAGCAGTACTTC; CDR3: CASSPQGDHYEQYF
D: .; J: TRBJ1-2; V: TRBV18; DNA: TGTGCCAGCTCACCGCTCCAGGGAAGAGAAGGCTACACCTTC; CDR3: CASSPLQGREGYTF
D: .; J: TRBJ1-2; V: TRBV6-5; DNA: TGTGCCAGCAGCCCCAGGGCTGTGGGGCTGTATGGCTACACCTTC; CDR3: CASSPRAVGLYGYTF
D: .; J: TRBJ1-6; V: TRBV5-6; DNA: TGTGCCAGCAGCTTGATAGGGAGCTCCTATAATTCACCCCTCCACTTT; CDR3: CASSLIGSSYNSPLHF
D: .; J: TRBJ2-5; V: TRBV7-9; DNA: TGTGCCAGCAGCTTAGTTGGGAGGGGGATGAAGACCCAGTACTTC; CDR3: CASSLVGRGMKTQYF
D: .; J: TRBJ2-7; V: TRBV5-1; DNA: TGCGCCAGCAGCGCGGAAAGGGGTGGCGACGAGCAGTACTTC; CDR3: CASSAERGGDEQYF
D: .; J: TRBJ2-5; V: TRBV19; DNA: TGTGCCAGTAGTATAGGCGGACTCCAAGAGACCCAGTACTTC; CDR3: CASSIGGLQETQYF
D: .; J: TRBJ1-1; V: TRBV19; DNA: TGTGCCAGTAGTCGCTCGGCAGGGGCCACTGAAGCTTTCTTT; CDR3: CASSRSAGATEAFF
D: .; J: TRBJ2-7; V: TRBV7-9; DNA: TGTGCCAGCACCATCCCGGGGAACGAGCAGTACTTC; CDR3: CASTIPGNEQYF
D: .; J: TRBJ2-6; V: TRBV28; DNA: TGTGCCAGCAGTTTGGCGGTAGTCTCTGGGGCCAACGTCCTGACTTTC; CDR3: CASSLAVVSGANVLTF
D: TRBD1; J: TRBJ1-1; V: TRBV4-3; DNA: TGCGCCAGCAGCCAAGATTGGAGGACAGGGGTGGGTATGAACACTGAAGCTTTCTTT; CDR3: CASSQDWRTGVGMNTEAFF
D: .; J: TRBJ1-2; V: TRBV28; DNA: TGTGCCAGCAGTTTGTCACAGAGTGGCTACACCTTC; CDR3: CASSLSQSGYTF
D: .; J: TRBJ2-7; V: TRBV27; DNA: TGTGCCAGCGGCCACCCCTACGAGCAGTACTTC; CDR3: CASGHPYEQYF
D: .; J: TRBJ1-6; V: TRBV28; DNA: TGTGCCAGCAGTTTTCTGAATTCACCCCTCCACTTT; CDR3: CASSFLNSPLHF
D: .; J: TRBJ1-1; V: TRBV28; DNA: TGTGCCAGCAGTTTACCTGGGGTCGGAGGTGGCTCGAACACTGAAGCTTTCTTT; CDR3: CASSLPGVGGGSNTEAFF
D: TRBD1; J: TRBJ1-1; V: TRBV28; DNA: TGTGCCAGCATGAACGGGGACAGGGAGGGTCCGAACACTGAAGCTTTCTTT; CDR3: CASMNGDREGPNTEAFF
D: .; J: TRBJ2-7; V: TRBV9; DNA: TGTGCCAGCAGCGGACAGAGCGCCTACGAGCAGTACTTC; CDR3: CASSGQSAYEQYF
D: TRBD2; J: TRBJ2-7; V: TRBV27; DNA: TGTGCCAGCAGCCCACCACTAGCGGGAGTCTACGAGCAGTACTTC; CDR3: CASSPPLAGVYEQYF
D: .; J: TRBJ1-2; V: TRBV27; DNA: TGTGCCAGCAGTTCCCAGGGCTATGGCTACACCTTC; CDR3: CASSSQGYGYTF
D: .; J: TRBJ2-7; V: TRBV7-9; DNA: TGTGCCAGCAGCTTAGGGCAGGTACTTACCTACGAGCAGTACTTC; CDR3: CASSLGQVLTYEQYF
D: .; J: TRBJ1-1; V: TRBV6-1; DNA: TGTGCCAGCCCCAGTATGGGGCGGGGCACTGAAGCTTTCTTT; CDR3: CASPSMGRGTEAFF
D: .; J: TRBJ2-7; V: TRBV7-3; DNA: TGTGCCAGCAGCCCCTCCTCTCAGGGATCCTACGAGCAGTACTTC; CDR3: CASSPSSQGSYEQYF
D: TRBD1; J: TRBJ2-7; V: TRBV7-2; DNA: TGTGCCAGCACCCTTTCACAGGGGGGATACTACGAGCAGTACTTC; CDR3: CASTLSQGGYYEQYF
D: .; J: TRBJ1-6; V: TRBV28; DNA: TGTGCCAGCAGTTTAACCGGGGGATCCTATAATTCACCCCTCCACTTT; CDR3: CASSLTGGSYNSPLHF
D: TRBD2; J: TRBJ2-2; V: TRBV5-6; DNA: TGTGCCAGCAGCCCCAGGGGCGGGGGGACCGGGGAGCTGTTTTTT; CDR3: CASSPRGGGTGELFF
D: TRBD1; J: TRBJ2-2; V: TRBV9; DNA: TGTGCCAGCAGCGTAGGAGATATTGGGGACAGGGGGTGGACCGGGGAGCTGTTTTTT; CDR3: CASSVGDIGDRGWTGELFF
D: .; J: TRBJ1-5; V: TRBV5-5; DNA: TGTGCCAGCAGCGTGGGGGCGGGCGGTTATAGCAATCAGCCCCAGCATTTT; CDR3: CASSVGAGGYSNQPQHF
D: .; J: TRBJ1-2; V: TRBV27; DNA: TGTGCCAGCAGTTTACAACAGGGCCAAGGCTACACCTTC; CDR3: CASSLQQGQGYTF
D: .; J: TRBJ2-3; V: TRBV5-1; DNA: TGCGCCAGCAGCTTAGTAGTCGGAGGAGATACGCAGTATTTT; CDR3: CASSLVVGGDTQYF
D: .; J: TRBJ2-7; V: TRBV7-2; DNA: TGTGCCAGCAGCTGGGGGGCCTACGAGCAGTACTTC; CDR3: CASSWGAYEQYF
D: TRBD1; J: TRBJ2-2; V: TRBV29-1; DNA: TGCAGCGTTGGACAGGGAAACACCGGGGAGCTGTTTTTT; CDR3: CSVGQGNTGELFF
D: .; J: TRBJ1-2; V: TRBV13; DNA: TGTGCCAGCAGCTTAGCTTCTAACTATGGCTACACCTTC; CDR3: CASSLASNYGYTF
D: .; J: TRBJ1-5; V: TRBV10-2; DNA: TGCGCCAGCAGTGACAGGACTGAGGGCAATCAGCCCCAGCATTTT; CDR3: CASSDRTEGNQPQHF
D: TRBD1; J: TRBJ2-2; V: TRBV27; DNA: TGTGCCAGCGGTCGGGACAGTTCCACCGGGGAGCTGTTTTTT; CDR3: CASGRDSSTGELFF
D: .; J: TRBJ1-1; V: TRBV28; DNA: TGTGCCAGCAGTTTAGCGGGGACCCTCGTCACTGAAGCTTTCTTT; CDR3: CASSLAGTLVTEAFF
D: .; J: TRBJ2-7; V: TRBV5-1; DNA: TGCGCCAGCTCCGGGGACTCCTACGAGCAGTACTTC; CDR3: CASSGDSYEQYF
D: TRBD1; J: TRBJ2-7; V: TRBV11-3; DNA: TGTGCCAGCAGCCCCCGGACAGGCACCTACGAGCAGTCCTTC; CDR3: CASSPRTGTYEQSF
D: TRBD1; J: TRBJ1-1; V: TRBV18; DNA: TGTGCCAGCTCATTAGGACAGGCCGTCACTGAAGCTTTCTTT; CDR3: CASSLGQAVTEAFF
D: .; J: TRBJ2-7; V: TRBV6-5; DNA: TGTGCCAGCAGTCCAGACATTTTTTACGAGCAGTACTTC; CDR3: CASSPDIFYEQYF
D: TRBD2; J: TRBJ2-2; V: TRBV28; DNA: TGTGCCAGCAGTTACTTTAGCGGGGCGAACACCGGGGAGCTGTTTTTT; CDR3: CASSYFSGANTGELFF
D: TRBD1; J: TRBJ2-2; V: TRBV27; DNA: TGTGCCGCGGCCCTGACAGGGTACACCGGGGAGCTGTTTTTT; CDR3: CAAALTGYTGELFF
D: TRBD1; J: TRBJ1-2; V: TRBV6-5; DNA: TGTGCCAGCAGCCTCATTACGACAGGGGAGGATGGCTACACCTTC; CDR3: CASSLITTGEDGYTF
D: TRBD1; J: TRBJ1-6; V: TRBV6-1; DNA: TGTGCCAGCAGTGTGACAGGGGATAATTCACCCCTCCACTTT; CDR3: CASSVTGDNSPLHF
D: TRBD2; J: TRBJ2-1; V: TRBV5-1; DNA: TGCGCCAGCAGCTTCAGCGGGAGCGGGGGTGAGCAGTTCTTC; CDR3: CASSFSGSGGEQFF
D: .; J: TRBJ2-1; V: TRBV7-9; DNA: TGTGCCAGCAGCTTTCGCGGTCACGTGACCCCCTACAATGAGCAGTTCTTC; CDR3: CASSFRGHVTPYNEQFF
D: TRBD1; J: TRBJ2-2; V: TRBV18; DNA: TGTGCCAGCTCACAGCAGGGGGCCCAGAACACCGGGGAGCTGTTTTTT; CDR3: CASSQQGAQNTGELFF
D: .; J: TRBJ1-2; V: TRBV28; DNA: TGTGCCAGCAGTCGGCAGGCAGGGTCTAACTATGGCTACACCTTC; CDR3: CASSRQAGSNYGYTF
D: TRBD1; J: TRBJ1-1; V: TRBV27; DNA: TGTGCCAGCAGTTTAAGGACGACAGGGGGAACTGAAGCTTTCTTT; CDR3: CASSLRTTGGTEAFF
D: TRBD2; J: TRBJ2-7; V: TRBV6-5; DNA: TGTGCCAGCAGTTACCTCAGACTAGCGGGAGGGTTCGGGCAGTACTTC; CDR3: CASSYLRLAGGFGQYF
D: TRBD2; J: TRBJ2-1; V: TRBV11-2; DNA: TGTGCCAGCAGCTTCACCTCAGCGGGGGGTTTTGAGCAGTTCTTC; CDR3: CASSFTSAGGFEQFF
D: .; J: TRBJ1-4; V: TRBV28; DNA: TGTGCCAGCGGAGGTGGCCCTACTGGGCAACGGTTTTTT; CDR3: CASGGGPTGQRFF
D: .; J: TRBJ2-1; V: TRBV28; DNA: TGTGCCAGCAGTTTCTACCCCAATGAGCAGTTCTTC; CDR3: CASSFYPNEQFF
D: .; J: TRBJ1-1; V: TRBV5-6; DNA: TGTGCCAGCAGCGCGGGGTACAGTGCTTTCTTT; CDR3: CASSAGYSAFF
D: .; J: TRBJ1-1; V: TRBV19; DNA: TGTGCCAGTACCCCAGACAGGATGAACACTGAAGCTTTCTTT; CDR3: CASTPDRMNTEAFF